The clone carrying this TCR beta chain was counted between two and nine times. No antigen is known for it. This record belongs to a study of response to subunit inactivated influenza vaccine. General study results and limits: The authors put forward the suggestion that each seasonal influenza vaccination may bring in only a limited number of new T cells.

TCRdb ran MiXCR on the RT-PCR reads and lists one entry per CDR3 protein. The top ten clones hold about 11% of a sample with over 150,000 distinct CDR3 sequences, nearly 9.5% of them seen once. The ends were cut back, 4 bases at V and 1 base at J, with 12 bases in the middle. The CDR3 loop spans 15 amino acids. Germline values: CDR1 LGHNA, CDR2 YSLEER. Specimen: non-naive T cells sorted from PBMCs, collected on the day of vaccination. V and J are TRBV4-3 and TRBJ2-3; D may be TRBD1 (6 bases). The receptor was isolated from a man in his fifties or sixties who received an inactivated influenza vaccine. Written as DNA, the CDR3 is TGCGCCAGCAGCCCCCAGGGGTACGGCACAGATACGCAGTATTTT. It yields the protein CASSPQGYGTDTQYF.